The rows below give T cell receptor beta chains drawn from one sample of a study of cytomegalovirus exposure and HLA in healthy donors. Profiling relied on immunoSEQ multiplex PCR, and the TCRdb table lists in-frame clones only, not all of them. The sample contains about 43,000 clones, 51% of which appear only once. Specimen: PBMCs. The receptors derive from a man aged 60-69 years in good health and CMV-seronegative. The CDR3 runs from the conserved cysteine through the conserved F or W. The D gene is left open where the match is weak. The size field is filled for only some rows; it gives once, few, many or a size class.

V gene: TRBV4-1
D gene: .
J gene: TRBJ1-3
clone size: .
CDR3 DNA: TGCGCCAGCAGCCAAGATCTTAGGCAGGGGAGTGCAGGAAACACCATATATTTT
CDR3 protein: CASSQDLRQGSAGNTIYF

V gene: TRBV4-2
D gene: .
J gene: TRBJ2-5
clone size: .
CDR3 DNA: TGTGCCAGCAGCCAAGATCTCAGGGAGACCCAGTACTTC
CDR3 protein: CASSQDLRETQYF

V gene: TRBV9
D gene: .
J gene: TRBJ2-2
clone size: .
CDR3 DNA: TGTGCCAGCAGCCGAATCGCGGCGGACGGGGAGCTGTTTTTT
CDR3 protein: CASSRIAADGELFF

V gene: TRBV4-2
D gene: .
J gene: TRBJ2-5
clone size: once
CDR3 DNA: TGTGCCAGCAGCCAACCGATTACAGGGAACCAAGAGACCCAGTACTTC
CDR3 protein: CASSQPITGNQETQYF

V gene: TRBV4-1
D gene: TRBD1
J gene: TRBJ1-4
clone size: .
CDR3 DNA: TGCGCCAGCAGCCAAGGCCGCGACAGGGCTAATGAAAAACTGTTTTTT
CDR3 protein: CASSQGRDRANEKLFF

V gene: TRBV6-5
D gene: .
J gene: TRBJ2-7
clone size: .
CDR3 DNA: TGTGCCAGCACCCGGGACACCTATGCTGAGCAGTACTTC
CDR3 protein: CASTRDTYAEQYF

V gene: TRBV5-1
D gene: .
J gene: TRBJ2-1
clone size: .
CDR3 DNA: .
CDR3 protein: CASSLSFGRGIGFF

V gene: TRBV5-1
D gene: .
J gene: TRBJ2-7
clone size: .
CDR3 DNA: TGCGCCAGCAGCTTGGGCAGTCCCTACGAGCAGTACTTC
CDR3 protein: CASSLGSPYEQYF

V gene: TRBV28
D gene: TRBD1
J gene: TRBJ1-2
clone size: .
CDR3 DNA: TGTGCCAGCAGTAGACAGGGTGGAGGCTATGGCTACACCTTC
CDR3 protein: CASSRQGGGYGYTF

V gene: TRBV5-1
D gene: .
J gene: TRBJ2-7
clone size: once
CDR3 DNA: TGCGCCAGCAGTTTCGGACAGTCTTCTGTGAGCTACGAGCAGTACTTC
CDR3 protein: CASSFGQSSVSYEQYF

V gene: TRBV5-1
D gene: .
J gene: TRBJ1-2
clone size: .
CDR3 DNA: TGCGCCAGCAGCTTGGGGGGGGGCGCAGAAGGCTACACCTTC
CDR3 protein: CASSLGGGAEGYTF

V gene: TRBV6-5
D gene: .
J gene: TRBJ1-1
clone size: .
CDR3 DNA: TGTGCCAGCAGTAAACAGGGTCTCAGTGAAGCTTTCTTT
CDR3 protein: CASSKQGLSEAFF

V gene: TRBV6-4
D gene: .
J gene: TRBJ2-2
clone size: few
CDR3 DNA: TGTGCCAGCAGTGACTCACAGGCCGGGGAGCTGTTTTTT
CDR3 protein: CASSDSQAGELFF

V gene: TRBV7-2
D gene: .
J gene: TRBJ1-1
clone size: .
CDR3 DNA: TGTGCCAGCAGACCCGACGGAGGGCGGAACACTGAAGCTTTCTTT
CDR3 protein: CASRPDGGRNTEAFF

V gene: TRBV7-2
D gene: .
J gene: TRBJ1-5
clone size: .
CDR3 DNA: TGTGCCAGCAGCTTAAGGTCAGGGGAACAGCCCCAGCATTTT
CDR3 protein: CASSLRSGEQPQHF

V gene: TRBV28
D gene: .
J gene: TRBJ1-2
clone size: .
CDR3 DNA: TGTGCCAGCAGTCCTCCAGGGAACTATGGCTACACCTTC
CDR3 protein: CASSPPGNYGYTF